This T cell receptor beta chain was found in a study of vaccination and CD4 T cells after COVID-19. For this clonotype: Antigen specificity is unknown.

CD4+ T cells that had been cultured provided DNA sequenced with the Oncomine TCR Beta short-read assay. Via MiXCR, TCRdb re-called the PCR reads, giving one row per CDR3 protein. The profile shows about 4,000 distinct CDR3 sequences, about 39% of them singletons. The CDR3 is made up of 17 amino acids. Germline CDR1 is KGHDR and CDR2 is SFDVKD. Trimming removed 3 bases from V and 4 bases from J; junction bases left unmatched: 10. Treatment in this sample: roughly ten-day PBMC culture with coronavirus spike peptide pools or control peptides (ViraFEST assay). Researchers collected the unexposed donor's CD4+ T cells before the COVID-19 pandemic (2011-2018). The probes, which were SARS-CoV-2 S/N and four cold-coronavirus spikes, were applied to unexposed-donor CD4+ T cells, cells permitting.

The clonotype originates from a human donor in good health. The sequenced material came from CD4+ T cells from blood, cultured in vitro. The rearrangement uses TRBV24-1 and TRBJ2-5, with 10 bases matching TRBD2. The CDR3 DNA reads TGTGCCACCAGTGATGGGGGCAGCGGGGGGGCCTTAGAGACCCAGTACTTC. Translated: CATSDGGSGGALETQYF.